This T cell receptor beta chain came from a study of T-cell memory formation after mild COVID-19. This CDR3 contains 14 residues. CDR1 SGHNT and CDR2 YENEEA come from the germline V gene. V lost 5 bases, J lost 5 bases, and 15 bases lay in between. This clonotype has just a few counts. TCRdb fed the 5' RACE reads into MiXCR, producing one record per CDR3 protein. The table records roughly 240,000 distinct CDR3 sequences, over 15% of them present only once. This clonotype was sampled from an adult woman who had mild COVID-19 (a few samples of this study predate the infection). Cell type and time point are not known. The material sequenced was PBMCs or a T cell subset sorted from them (not recorded which). J is TRBJ2-5 and V is TRBV11-3, with D possibly TRBD2 on 5 matching bases. CDR3 coding DNA: TGTGCCAGCAGCCGTTCGGCAGGCGGGGAGACCCAGTACTTC. It translates to CASSRSAGGETQYF.